This entry is about one T cell receptor beta chain. The antigen remains undetermined. The sample originates from a study of cytomegalovirus exposure and HLA in healthy donors. Whole-study findings and limits: Despite most TCR sequences being rare, some public TCRs occurred in many donors.

PCR involved 60 Vbeta and 13 Jbeta primers. Some clones are missing from TCRdb's copy, which holds only in-frame ones; the method was immunoSEQ multiplex PCR. The sample holds under 150,000 clones, over 75% seen once. Trimming took off 1 base at V and 6 bases at J, with 12 bases between the two ends. Germline assignment: CDR1 SGHAT and CDR2 FQDESV (reference sequence). The CDR3 has 14 residues. The chain recombines TRBV11-1 with TRBJ1-1; D not certain. The TCR originated in a woman between 35 and 50 years old in good health and CMV-seropositive. Input material: PBMCs. CDR3 coding DNA: TGTGCCAGCAGCTTAGAAAAAACGAGGGCTGAAGCTTTCTTT. Translated, it gives CASSLEKTRAEAFF.